This T cell receptor (beta chain) was identified in a study of PD-1 blockade in classical Hodgkin lymphoma. Exposure to brentuximab vedotin varied, and each patient had relapsed following autologous stem cell transplantation. It was by magnetic negative selection that CD4+ T cells were purified from thawed PBMCs. V shed 5 bases and J 5 bases; nucleotides not matched to a gene: 6. This CDR3 is 14 amino acids long. Germline V lookup: CDR1 LNHDA, CDR2 SQIVND (reference sequence). Some clones are missing from TCRdb's copy, which holds only in-frame ones; the method was immunoSEQ multiplex PCR. The sample shows approximately 25,000 clones, less than 90% of them seen only once.

The sequence was obtained from a human donor with classical Hodgkin lymphoma. Source: CD4+ T cells from blood, taken at baseline. The V and J genes are TRBV19 and TRBJ2-7; 10 bases match TRBD1. The CDR3: CASSSGQGSHEQYF. The CDR3 DNA reads as TGTGCCAGTAGTTCGGGACAGGGGAGCCACGAGCAGTACTTC.